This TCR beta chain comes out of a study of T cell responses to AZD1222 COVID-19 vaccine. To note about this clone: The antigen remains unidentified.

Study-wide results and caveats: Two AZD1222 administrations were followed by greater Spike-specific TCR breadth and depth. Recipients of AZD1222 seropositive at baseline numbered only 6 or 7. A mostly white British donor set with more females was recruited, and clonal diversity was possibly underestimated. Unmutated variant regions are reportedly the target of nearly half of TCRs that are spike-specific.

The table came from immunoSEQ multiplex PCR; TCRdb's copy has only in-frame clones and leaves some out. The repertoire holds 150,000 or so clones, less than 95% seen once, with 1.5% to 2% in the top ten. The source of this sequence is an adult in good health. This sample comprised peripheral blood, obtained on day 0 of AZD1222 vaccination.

Here the CDR3 reads CASRLLTSGGDGEQYF. In nucleotides, the CDR3 is TGTGCCAGCAGACTACTTACTAGCGGAGGGGACGGCGAGCAGTACTTC. The rearrangement links TRBV28 to TRBJ2-7; 8 bases are shared with TRBD2. The CDR3 runs to 16 residues. The germline V gene has CDR1 MDHEN and CDR2 SYDVKM. V shed 6 bases and J 6 bases; nucleotides not matched to a gene: 16.